The 21 T cell receptor beta chains below come from one sample, sequenced in a study of radiotherapy plus CTLA-4 blockade in lung cancer. Some clones are missing from TCRdb's copy, which holds only in-frame ones; the method was immunoSEQ multiplex PCR. The sample lists about 87,000 clones, more than 85% occurring once. Sequenced here: peripheral blood, sampled from a patient treated with radiotherapy plus ipilimumab. These receptor sequences come from a human donor with non-small cell lung cancer that progressed on radiotherapy plus ipilimumab.

The chain uses TRBV5-6 and TRBJ2-7; 10 nucleotides line up with TRBD1. Germline values: CDR1 SGHDT, CDR2 YYEEEE. V was clipped by 4 bases and J by 9 bases; unmatched bases: 10. The CDR3 runs 14 residues. This chain's CDR3 is CASSPRDRGSAQYF. In nucleotides, the CDR3 is TGTGCCAGCAGCCCCCGGGACAGGGGCTCGGCGCAGTACTTC.

This rearrangement joins TRBV19 to TRBJ2-1; TRBD2 might be the D (6 bases). Trimming took 7 bases from V and 5 from J, leaving 12 bases between them. The CDR3 is made up of 13 amino acids. Looked up from germline, CDR1 is LNHDA and CDR2 is SQIVND (reference sequence). The chain's CDR3 is CASTYRENNEQFF. CDR3 nucleotide sequence: TGTGCCAGTACCTACCGGGAGAACAATGAGCAGTTCTTC.

This clone was observed once. The CDR3 here is CAISEEGRGSHGYTF. CDR3 DNA: TGTGCCATCAGTGAGGAGGGGAGGGGGTCCCATGGCTACACCTTC. The rearrangement joins TRBV10-3 to TRBJ1-2; tentative D call: TRBD1 (6 bases). The CDR3 contains 15 residues. Trimming cost V 2 bases and J 6 bases, with 16 bases left between them. The V gene's germline CDR1 is ENHRY and CDR2 SYGVKD.

This chain joins TRBV27 and TRBJ2-3; D is perhaps TRBD1 or TRBD2 (5 bases each). V was pared by 1 base and J by 1 base, with 18 bases between. The CDR3 extends over 18 amino acids. The germline gives CDR1 MNHEY, CDR2 SMNVEV (reference sequence). The CDR3 region has the DNA TGTGCCAGCAGTTTATATGGTTTGGGGGTATGGGGCACAGATACGCAGTATTTT. The encoded protein is CASSLYGLGVWGTDTQYF.

The CDR3 sequence is CASKSGFSNQPQHF. CDR3 nucleotides: TGTGCCAGTAAGAGCGGGTTCAGCAATCAGCCCCAGCATTTT. The genes are TRBV7-2 and TRBJ1-5; D not resolved. V lost 9 bases and J 1 base, leaving 13 bases between the germline ends. CDR3 size: 14 residues. Per germline, CDR1 SGHTA and CDR2 FQGNSA.

The chain employs TRBV5-1 and TRBJ2-5; 10 bases are a match to TRBD2. Trimming took 1 base from V and 2 from J; bases not matched to a gene: 8. The CDR3 totals 17 residues. Germline-derived CDR1 and CDR2 are SGHRS and YFSETQ. The CDR3 spells CASSLMGLAGAQETQYF. The CDR3 DNA follows: TGCGCCAGCAGCTTGATGGGGCTAGCGGGGGCTCAAGAGACCCAGTACTTC. Combining the CDR3 with reference TRBV5-1 and TRBJ2-5 gives the whole variable domain KAGVTQTPRYLIKTRGQQVTLSCSPISGHRSVSWYQQTPGQGLQFLFEYFSETQRNKGNFPGRFSGRQFSNSRSEMNVSTLELGDSALYLCASSLMGLAGAQETQYFGPGTRLLVL.

The gene calls are TRBV5-1 and TRBJ1-4; D is uncertain. The V gene's germline CDR1 is SGHRS and CDR2 YFSETQ. V lost 0 bases to trimming and J lost 5 bases, with 11 bases between them. The CDR3 is 15 amino acids. The CDR3 bases are TGCGCCAGCAGCTTGGAAGGGTTAGGGAATGAAAAACTGTTTTTT. Amino acids: CASSLEGLGNEKLFF.

This chain uses TRBV7-2 with TRBJ2-1; 11 bases match TRBD2. Germline-derived CDR1 and CDR2 are SGHTA and FQGNSA. The CDR3 covers 14 residues. V lost 6 bases and J lost 8; bases outside the gene matches: 6. In DNA, the CDR3 is TGTGCCAGCAGGGTGATAGCGGGAGGGTATGAGCAGTTCTTC. Translated: CASRVIAGGYEQFF.

CDR3 residues: CASSYPTRVGSYEQYF. The DNA of the CDR3 is TGTGCCAGCAGTTACCCGACGCGGGTCGGGTCCTACGAGCAGTACTTC. The chain employs TRBV27 and TRBJ2-5; D perhaps matches TRBD2 (5 bases). The better agreement between TRBJ2-7 and the DNA end casts doubt on the J call. The CDR3 is made up of 16 amino acids. Germline V gives CDR1 MNHEY, CDR2 SMNVEV (reference sequence).

The genes are TRBV7-2 and TRBJ2-7; 12 bases line up with TRBD2. This CDR3 contains 14 residues. The trim removed 5 bases at V and 4 bases at J, leaving 3 bases unmatched. Germline V gives CDR1 SGHTA, CDR2 FQGNSA. DNA for the CDR3: TGTGCCAGCAGCCCGACTAGCGGGAGATACGAGCAGTACTTC. Protein sequence: CASSPTSGRYEQYF. The entire variable domain, with the rest obtained from reference TRBV7-2 and TRBJ2-7, is as follows: GAGVSQSPSNKVTEKGKDVELRCDPISGHTALYWYRQSLGQGLEFLIYFQGNSAPDKSGLPSDRFSAERTGGSVSTLTIQRTQQEDSAVYLCASSPTSGRYEQYFGPGTRLTVT.

The chain links TRBV4-3 to TRBJ1-5, with 7 bases that match TRBD1. Trimming removed 4 bases from V and 4 bases from J; junction bases left unmatched: 4. The CDR3 totals 14 residues. Germline V gene sequence: CDR1 LGHNA, CDR2 YSLEER. The CDR3 spells CASSPSGGNQPQHF. In DNA form, the CDR3 reads TGCGCCAGCAGCCCATCAGGGGGGAATCAGCCCCAGCATTTT.

This rearrangement joins TRBV9 to TRBJ2-1, with a tentative D call TRBD2 (6 bases). Germline V gives CDR1 SGDLS, CDR2 YYNGEE. The CDR3 is 14 amino acids. Trimming stripped 4 bases from V and 5 bases from J, with 13 bases between. DNA of the CDR3: TGTGCCAGCAGCAAAATAGAGCGGGACAATGAGCAGTTCTTC. This sequence encodes CASSKIERDNEQFF.

V gene TRBV7-8 combines with J gene TRBJ2-7; 9 bases are shared with TRBD2. Trimming at V came to 1 base and at J to 3 bases, leaving 7 bases not matched to a gene. Germline V gene lookup returns CDR1 SGHVS and CDR2 FQNEAQ. This CDR3 spans 16 amino acids. CDR3: CASSLVAGVGGYEQYF. The CDR3 region has the DNA TGTGCCAGCAGCTTAGTAGCGGGAGTGGGGGGCTACGAGCAGTACTTC.

CDR3 coding DNA: TGTGCCAGCAGCCCTCCGTATGGCAGGGACACTGAAGCTTTCTTT. Encoded protein: CASSPPYGRDTEAFF. V gene TRBV7-9 combines with J gene TRBJ1-1, with D possibly TRBD1 on 5 matching bases. The CDR3 totals 15 residues. The germline CDR1 and CDR2 sequences are SEHNR and FQNEAQ (reference sequence). The V and J ends lost 5 bases and 3 bases respectively, with 16 bases between them.

This chain connects TRBV11-1 to TRBJ2-4; 10 bases fit TRBD1. CDR1 SGHAT and CDR2 FQDESV come from the germline V gene (reference sequence). The length of the CDR3 is 15 residues. The V gene end was trimmed by 5 bases and the J gene end by 6 bases; junction bases not matched to a gene: 7. The CDR3 DNA sequence: TGTGCCAGCAGCCGTCCGGGACAGGGGATAAACATTCAGTACTTC. This sequence encodes CASSRPGQGINIQYF.

The chain uses TRBV5-1 and TRBJ2-6; D call uncertain. V was cut by 0 bases and J by 0 bases, with 7 bases left in between. The CDR3 length is 16 residues. The V gene's germline CDR1 is SGHRS and CDR2 YFSETQ. The CDR3 nucleotides are TGCGCCAGCAGCTTGGGTGGGAACTCTGGGGCCAACGTCCTGACTTTC. Protein product: CASSLGGNSGANVLTF. Based on the CDR3 plus reference TRBV5-1 and TRBJ2-6, the full variable domain is KAGVTQTPRYLIKTRGQQVTLSCSPISGHRSVSWYQQTPGQGLQFLFEYFSETQRNKGNFPGRFSGRQFSNSRSEMNVSTLELGDSALYLCASSLGGNSGANVLTFGAGSRLTVL.

This clone appeared a single time. The same CDR3 also results from other DNA sequences found in this sample. This chain uses TRBV10-2 with TRBJ2-5; 11 bases align to TRBD1. There are 14 residues in the CDR3. The germline V gene has CDR1 WSHSY and CDR2 SAAADI. The V and J ends lost 8 bases and 5 bases, in that order; junction bases with no gene match: 7. This chain's CDR3 is CASHGGQGGETQYF. DNA of the CDR3: TGCGCCAGCCACGGGGGACAGGGGGGTGAGACCCAGTACTTC.

V usage is TRBV4-3 and J usage is TRBJ1-5; D not resolved. Germline CDR1 LGHNA, CDR2 YSLEER. The CDR3 sequence is 14 residues long. Trimming removed 0 bases from V and 6 bases from J, with 9 bases in between. In DNA, the CDR3 is TGCGCCAGCAGCCAAGAAGGGCCGGGTCAGCCCCAGCATTTT. Translation: CASSQEGPGQPQHF.

The rearrangement links TRBV18 to TRBJ1-1; D remains ambiguous. From germline, CDR1 is KGHSH and CDR2 LQKENI. Trimming cost V 1 base and J 3 bases, with 12 bases left between them. There are 15 residues in the CDR3. CDR3 loop: CASSPQGGSDTEAFF. CDR3 coding DNA: TGTGCCAGCTCACCACAGGGTGGATCGGACACTGAAGCTTTCTTT.

J is TRBJ2-5 and V is TRBV18; no definite D call. The length of the CDR3 is 16 residues. Trimming took 6 bases from V and 1 from J, leaving 18 bases between them. CDR1 KGHSH and CDR2 LQKENI come from the germline V gene. This chain's CDR3 is CASSPTLVTPQETQYF. In DNA, the CDR3 is TGTGCCAGCTCTCCAACTCTAGTTACACCCCAAGAGACCCAGTACTTC.

V is TRBV7-9 and J is TRBJ1-2; D is perhaps TRBD1 (5 bases). CDR1 is SEHNR, CDR2 FQNEAQ, per germline (reference sequence). This CDR3 is built from 10 residues. Trimming left V 11 bases short and J 6 bases short, with 10 bases between. This chain's CDR3 is CAYWGDGYTF. The CDR3 region has the DNA TGTGCCTACTGGGGGGATGGCTACACCTTC. The full variable domain, in which reference TRBV7-9 and TRBJ1-2 provide the parts outside the CDR3, is DTGVSQNPRHKITKRGQNVTFRCDPISEHNRLYWYRQTLGQGPEFLTYFQNEAQLEKSRLLSDRFSAERPKGSFSTLEIQRTEQGDSAMYLCAYWGDGYTFGSGTRLTVV.